This passage covers 13 T cell receptor beta chains from one sample sequenced in a study of technical replicates of blood from a few donors. Using immunoSEQ multiplex PCR, the repertoire was profiled, and TCRdb retains in-frame clones only, with some absent. This sample has about 48,000 clones, with 80% to 95% found just once. The sample taken for sequencing was PBMCs. The receptors were gathered from a human donor in good health. Some clones in this sample may be carry-over from other donors' samples.

The chain recombines TRBV27 with TRBJ1-4, with D possibly matching TRBD1 (6 bases). Trimming left V 8 bases short and J 10 bases short, with 17 bases between. In germline, CDR1 is MNHEY, CDR2 SMNVEV (reference sequence). This CDR3 spans 13 amino acids. CDR3 coding DNA: TGTGCCAGCCCCCCGGGACAAGGGGGAAAACTGTTTTTT. The encoded protein is CASPPGQGGKLFF.

The CDR3 here is CAGKTINYGYTF. The CDR3 coding sequence is TGTGCCGGAAAGACTATCAACTATGGCTACACCTTC. The chain employs TRBV2 and TRBJ1-2; D is undetermined. With 11 bases removed from V and 2 bases from J, the gap between germline ends came to 12 bases. CDR1 SNHLY and CDR2 FYNNEI come from the germline V gene. CDR3 size: 12 residues.

This sequence joins TRBV6-1 and TRBJ2-1, with 10 bases matching TRBD2. This CDR3 region has 17 residues. Germline CDR1 MNHNS, CDR2 SASEGT. V lost 4 bases, J lost 3 bases, and 9 bases stayed unmatched. The CDR3 DNA is TGTGCCAGCAGTGCCAGGACTAGCGGAGGCAACTACAATGAGCAGTTCTTC. It specifies CASSARTSGGNYNEQFF.

J is TRBJ1-3 and V is TRBV18; unclear D gene. V gave up 3 bases and J gave up 4 bases, with 4 bases separating them. Germline CDR1 KGHSH, CDR2 LQKENI. The CDR3 contains 12 residues. The CDR3 coding sequence is TGTGCCAGCTCACCGGAGGGAAACACCATATATTTT. Residues: CASSPEGNTIYF.

This clone turned up a few times. The J gene is TRBJ2-5, the V gene TRBV5-5, with D maybe TRBD1 (6 bases). Deletions cut 1 base from V and 4 bases from J, with 17 bases between. The length of the CDR3 is 16 residues. Germline V gives CDR1 SGHKS, CDR2 YYEKEE (reference sequence). In nucleotides, the CDR3 is TGTGCCAGCAGCTTGACTATCACAGGGTTAGCAGAGACCCAGTACTTC. Amino acids: CASSLTITGLAETQYF.

The CDR3 DNA follows: TGTGCCAGCAGCCCAGACCCCGGGGTCACCGGGGAGCTGTTTTTT. Its translation is CASSPDPGVTGELFF. The chain uses TRBV7-2 and TRBJ2-2, with D perhaps matching TRBD2 (5 bases). The CDR3 is 15 residues long. The germline V and J ends were trimmed by 5 bases and 4 bases, with 14 bases remaining between them. Germline V CDR1 and CDR2: SGHTA, FQGNSA.

The chain uses TRBV6-5 and TRBJ2-5; the match to TRBD1 covers 9 bases. Unmatched junction bases numbered 7, after V lost 0 bases and J lost 5 bases. The CDR3 loop spans 16 amino acids. Per germline, CDR1 MNHEY and CDR2 SVGAGI. The CDR3 spells CASSYSGTGQGETQYF. CDR3 in DNA: TGTGCCAGCAGTTACTCCGGGACAGGGCAGGGGGAGACCCAGTACTTC.

The chain is built from TRBV25-1 and TRBJ2-7; 8 bases agree with TRBD1. Germline trimming cut 4 bases from V and 4 bases from J; bases unmatched to any gene: 6. The germline gives CDR1 MGHDK, CDR2 SYGVNS. CDR3 length: 14 residues. CDR3 DNA: TGTGCCAGCAGTGCGCCGGGACAGGCGTACGAGCAGTACTTC. Its translation: CASSAPGQAYEQYF.

The chain carries TRBV4-1 and TRBJ1-1, with unresolved D. The germline V gene has CDR1 MGHRA and CDR2 YSYEKL. V was pared by 1 base and J by 3 bases, with 12 bases between. The CDR3 totals 15 residues. The CDR3 DNA is TGCGCCAGCAGCCAAGGGAGGGTGGGAGACACTGAAGCTTTCTTT. Amino acids: CASSQGRVGDTEAFF.

V usage is TRBV4-3 and J usage is TRBJ1-2; tentative D call: TRBD1 (5 bases). V dropped 0 bases and J dropped 4 bases, with 12 bases sitting between them. The CDR3 extends over 15 amino acids. The germline gives CDR1 LGHNA, CDR2 YSLEER. The DNA of the CDR3 is TGCGCCAGCAGCCAAGAAACAGGCTCGATCTATGGCTACACCTTC. Residues: CASSQETGSIYGYTF.

This sequence joins TRBV6-6 and TRBJ2-7, with 11 bases identical to TRBD2. The J segment lost 2 bases and the V segment lost 10 bases, leaving 10 bases of the junction unmatched. CDR1 MNHNY and CDR2 SVGAGI come from the germline V gene (reference sequence). The CDR3 covers 15 residues. The CDR3 bases are TGTGCCACCATAACCGGGACTAGCGGTACCTACGAGCAGTACTTC. Residues: CATITGTSGTYEQYF.

Only one count was recorded for this clone. The CDR3 sequence: CASSHPGLADSYEQYF. DNA of the CDR3: TGTGCCAGCAGTCATCCGGGACTAGCGGATTCCTACGAGCAGTACTTC. The chain couples TRBV6-6 to TRBJ2-7, with 11 bases matching TRBD2. Trimming at V came to 5 bases and at J to 1 base, leaving 7 bases not matched to a gene. Germline values: CDR1 MNHNY, CDR2 SVGAGI (reference sequence). The CDR3 loop spans 16 amino acids.

V is TRBV7-8 and J is TRBJ1-3; no clear D. The CDR3 spans 16 residues. Germline assignment: CDR1 SGHVS and CDR2 FQNEAQ. Between the trimmed V and J ends, which lost 5 bases and 0 bases, there was a span of 14 bases. The CDR3 DNA reads TGTGCCAGCAGCGGGAAGAAGGACTCCTCTGGAAACACCATATATTTT. Its translation is CASSGKKDSSGNTIYF. Combining the CDR3 with reference TRBV7-8 and TRBJ1-3 gives the whole variable domain GAGVSQSPRYKVAKRGQDVALRCDPISGHVSLFWYQQALGQGPEFLTYFQNEAQLDKSGLPSDRFFAERPEGSVSTLKIQRTQQEDSAVYLCASSGKKDSSGNTIYFGEGSWLTVV.